One sample yielded the 31 T cell receptor beta chains listed below, sequenced in a study of CD8+ T cells in alopecia areata. RNA, once extracted, was reverse transcribed into cDNA for use as the sequencing template. Clones were sequenced by immunoSEQ multiplex PCR, and TCRdb holds only the in-frame ones, with some missing. The sample includes about 200,000 clones, about 50% of them seen just once. Treatment in this sample: oral pan-JAK inhibitor, 5-10 mg twice daily. This specimen consisted of CD4+ T cells sorted from blood, obtained at week 4, from a patient treated with tofacitinib. Receptors were obtained from a human donor with alopecia areata.

The gene calls are TRBV5-1 and TRBJ2-1; TRBD2 aligns across 9 bases. The germline V gene encodes CDR1 SGHRS and CDR2 YFSETQ. Trimming took 4 bases from V and 4 from J; bases not matched to a gene: 6. The CDR3 loop spans 15 amino acids. CDR3 protein: CASSPGLAGYNEQFF. Written as DNA, the CDR3 is TGCGCCAGCAGCCCCGGGCTAGCGGGGTACAATGAGCAGTTCTTC.

The CDR3 DNA follows: TGTGCCAGCAGCTTAAGACAGGGTGGAGATTCACCCCTCCACTTT. Its protein is CASSLRQGGDSPLHF. The rearrangement joins TRBV7-3 to TRBJ1-6, with 7 bases matching TRBD1. The CDR3 consists of 15 residues. V shed 1 base, J shed 8 bases, and the junction held 5 bases outside the gene matches. CDR1 is SGHTA and CDR2 is FQGTGA in the germline V gene.

The chain links TRBV7-7 to TRBJ2-5, with 10 bases that match TRBD1. Germline values: CDR1 SSHAT, CDR2 FNYEAQ (reference sequence). The CDR3 is 14 amino acids. V gave up 5 bases and J gave up 8 bases; unmatched junction bases: 8. CDR3 amino acids: CASSPSGTGVTQYF. DNA for the CDR3: TGTGCCAGCAGCCCATCCGGGACAGGGGTTACCCAGTACTTC.

Relative to its sample, this clone is medium-sized. V usage is TRBV7-2 and J usage is TRBJ2-1; no firm D call. V was cut by 8 bases and J by 6 bases, with 8 bases left in between. Germline V gives CDR1 SGHTA, CDR2 FQGNSA. This CDR3 contains 11 residues. DNA for the CDR3: TGTGCCAGCGGTATGTTCAATGAGCAGTTCTTC. This translates into CASGMFNEQFF.

The rearrangement joins TRBV5-6 to TRBJ1-1; 12 bases line up with TRBD1. The CDR3 length is 17 residues. CDR1 and CDR2 from the germline V gene are SGHDT and YYEEEE. J gave up 0 bases and V 6 bases, and 9 bases lay outside the gene matches. The CDR3 DNA reads TGTGCCAGCAAAGGGACAGGGGGCGCGGGGATGAACACTGAAGCTTTCTTT. It codes for CASKGTGGAGMNTEAFF.

The chain uses TRBV29-1 and TRBJ1-1; tentatively, D is TRBD1 (5 bases). CDR3 length: 12 amino acids. V lost 6 bases and J lost 5, with 13 bases in between. CDR1 and CDR2 from the germline V gene are SQVTM and ANQGSEA. The CDR3: CSVRDPGTEAFF. The CDR3 DNA is TGCAGCGTCCGGGACCCAGGTACTGAAGCTTTCTTT.

This clone was seen just once. The chain links TRBV7-2 to TRBJ1-1; D is unclear. This CDR3 has 14 residues. Per the germline V gene, CDR1 is SGHTA and CDR2 is FQGNSA. The ends were cut back, 1 base at V and 4 bases at J, with 10 bases in the middle. The chain's CDR3 is CASSLGGVVTEAFF. CDR3 sequence (DNA): TGTGCCAGCAGCTTAGGTGGGGTGGTCACTGAAGCTTTCTTT. Together with reference TRBV7-2 and TRBJ1-1, the CDR3 gives the full variable domain: GAGVSQSPSNKVTEKGKDVELRCDPISGHTALYWYRQSLGQGLEFLIYFQGNSAPDKSGLPSDRFSAERTGGSVSTLTIQRTQQEDSAVYLCASSLGGVVTEAFFGQGTRLTVV.

This clone was detected a few times. The rearrangement uses TRBV6-5 and TRBJ2-7; 10 bases are a match to TRBD1. The CDR3 is 14 amino acids. Trimming removed 8 bases from V and 1 base from J; junction bases left unmatched: 5. Germline assignment: CDR1 MNHEY and CDR2 SVGAGI. The CDR3 loop reads CASARDRGSYEQYF. In DNA form, the CDR3 reads TGTGCCAGCGCGAGGGACAGGGGTTCCTACGAGCAGTACTTC.

The V and J genes are TRBV5-1 and TRBJ1-2, with TRBD1 as a possible D gene (6 bases). Trimming shortened V by 0 bases and J by 4 bases, and 19 bases separated the two germline ends. The CDR3 loop spans 17 amino acids. Germline-derived CDR1 and CDR2 are SGHRS and YFSETQ. In DNA, the CDR3 is TGCGCCAGCAGCTTGGGAGGTGTACAGGGAAGTAGCTATGGCTACACCTTC. It encodes CASSLGGVQGSSYGYTF.

The chain employs TRBV7-2 and TRBJ2-2, with a possible D match to TRBD1 (6 bases). Trimming cost V 4 bases and J 2 bases, with 14 bases left between them. In germline, CDR1 is SGHTA, CDR2 FQGNSA. This CDR3 region has 16 residues. The CDR3, as DNA: TGTGCCAGCAGCTCCCTCGACAGGATAAACACCGGGGAGCTGTTTTTT. This encodes CASSSLDRINTGELFF.

V and J are TRBV25-1 and TRBJ1-2; a weak D match, TRBD1 (5 bases). Trimming took 8 bases from V and 3 from J, leaving 13 bases between them. CDR1 and CDR2 from the germline V gene are MGHDK and SYGVNS. The CDR3 consists of 13 residues. CDR3 sequence reads: CASLGAGHYGYTF. As DNA, the CDR3 is TGTGCCAGCCTCGGGGCCGGGCACTATGGCTACACCTTC.

The chain uses TRBV14 and TRBJ1-2; 11 bases are shared with TRBD1. Germline V gene data show CDR1 as SGHDN and CDR2 as FVKESK. The CDR3 contains 15 residues. The V gene end was trimmed by 4 bases and the J gene end by 8 bases; junction bases not matched to a gene: 9. CDR3 coding DNA: TGTGCCAGCAGCCCCCGGACAGGGGGCGCGGAAGGCTACACCTTC. Its protein product is CASSPRTGGAEGYTF.

This chain joins TRBV30 and TRBJ2-7; TRBD1 is a possible D gene (6 bases). Germline CDR1 and CDR2: GTSNPN and SVGIG (reference sequence). The V and J ends lost 1 base and 2 bases respectively, with 12 bases between them. This CDR3 spans 14 amino acids. CDR3 loop: CAWSEANRAYEQYF. The CDR3 region has the DNA TGTGCCTGGAGTGAGGCGAACAGGGCCTACGAGCAGTACTTC.

This clone was counted between two and nine times. This chain links TRBV29-1 with TRBJ2-1; a weak D match, TRBD2 (5 bases). This CDR3 comprises 13 residues. Per germline, CDR1 SQVTM and CDR2 ANQGSEA. V was trimmed by 7 bases and J by 6 bases, leaving 16 bases between them. The CDR3 loop is CSAWRTSGNEQFF. The CDR3 DNA follows: TGCAGCGCCTGGAGGACCTCAGGCAATGAGCAGTTCTTC.

CDR3 sequence: CASSERTLQETQYF. CDR3 nucleotide sequence: TGTGCCAGCAGTGAACGGACACTCCAAGAGACCCAGTACTTC. This rearrangement joins TRBV6-5 to TRBJ2-5; D might be TRBD1 (5 bases). The germline CDR1 and CDR2 sequences are MNHEY and SVGAGI. V was shortened by 5 bases and J by 1 base, with 11 bases between the two germline ends. The CDR3 loop spans 14 amino acids.

Turning to this clone: This may come from a read error, since a much larger clone is one base off. This sequence joins TRBV7-9 and TRBJ2-7; D is unclear. Germline assignment: CDR1 SEHNR and CDR2 FQNEAQ (reference sequence). V lost 5 bases, J lost 4 bases, and 6 bases lay in between. The CDR3 loop spans 11 amino acids. CDR3 protein: CASSPAYEQYF. CDR3 in DNA: TGTGCCAGCAGCCCAGCGTACGAGCAGTACTTC.

This rearrangement joins TRBV28 to TRBJ2-3; tentative D call: TRBD2 (6 bases). The CDR3 spans 15 residues. Germline-derived CDR1 and CDR2 are MDHEN and SYDVKM. V lost 2 bases, J lost 4 bases, and 13 bases lay in between. For the CDR3, the DNA is TGTGCCAGCAGTTTACCCGGGACTCTACCAGATACGCAGTATTTT. Amino acid sequence: CASSLPGTLPDTQYF.

The V and J genes are TRBV6-5 and TRBJ1-1, with D maybe TRBD1 (5 bases). Germline V CDR1 and CDR2: MNHEY, SVGAGI. The V end lost 4 bases, the J end lost 8 bases, and 14 bases lay between the germline ends. CDR3 length: 13 residues. The CDR3 is CASSSRDRREAFF. The CDR3 nucleotides read TGTGCCAGCAGTTCCCGGGACCGCCGGGAAGCTTTCTTT.

The sample holds a few counts of this clone. The chain combines TRBV9 with TRBJ2-5, with 8 bases that match TRBD2. The CDR3 runs 16 residues. With 1 base clipped from V and 4 bases from J, the junction kept 9 bases outside the gene matches. Per germline, CDR1 SGDLS and CDR2 YYNGEE. CDR3 loop: CASSVNERGRGETQYF. The DNA of the CDR3 is TGTGCCAGCAGCGTAAATGAGCGGGGGAGGGGAGAGACCCAGTACTTC. The whole variable domain, remainder taken from reference TRBV9 and TRBJ2-5, is DSGVTQTPKHLITATGQRVTLRCSPRSGDLSVYWYQQSLDQGLQFLIQYYNGEERAKGNILERFSAQQFPDLHSELNLSSLELGDSALYFCASSVNERGRGETQYFGPGTRLLVL.

The chain is built from TRBV7-8 and TRBJ1-2; TRBD1 agrees at 7 bases. The CDR3 runs 18 residues. Germline trimming cut 1 base from V and 4 bases from J; bases unmatched to any gene: 15. The germline CDR1 and CDR2 sequences are SGHVS and FQNEAQ. The CDR3 spells CASSLEWQGTAIGYGYTF. CDR3 sequence (DNA): TGTGCCAGCAGCTTAGAATGGCAAGGGACAGCGATTGGCTATGGCTACACCTTC.

This clone was recorded at least ten times. The V call is TRBV14, the J call TRBJ1-1; the D is unclear. The germline V and J ends were trimmed by 2 bases and 5 bases, with 9 bases remaining between them. The CDR3 is 13 residues long. The germline V gene encodes CDR1 SGHDN and CDR2 FVKESK. CDR3 nucleotide sequence: TGTGCCAGCAGCCAATACCCCCGGACTGAAGCTTTCTTT. This sequence encodes CASSQYPRTEAFF.

In nucleotides, the CDR3 is TGTGCCATAGGAAAGCGGGGCACAGATACGCAGTATTTT. Its translation is CAIGKRGTDTQYF. The chain combines TRBV28 with TRBJ2-3; TRBD2 might be the D (6 bases). Germline V gene sequence: CDR1 MDHEN, CDR2 SYDVKM. Trimming removed 10 bases at V and 1 base at J, with 12 bases between. This CDR3 region has 13 residues.

A word on this clone: A clone one base away is much larger, so this may be a read error. The sample holds other DNA sequences that translate to the same CDR3. The chain links TRBV6-5 to TRBJ2-3, with a weak D call TRBD1 (6 bases). Germline CDR1 and CDR2: MNHEY and SVGAGI. V gave up 5 bases and J gave up 4 bases, with 13 bases separating them. The CDR3 runs 14 residues. Here the CDR3 DNA reads TGTGCCAGCAGTGAAACAGGGAAGGCAGATACGCAGTATTTT. Amino acids: CASSETGKADTQYF.

CDR3 sequence (DNA): TGTGCCAGCAGCGGAGGGGGCTTTAGCAATCAGCCCCAGCATTTT. It encodes CASSGGGFSNQPQHF. The V gene is TRBV9, the J gene TRBJ1-5; 7 bases align to TRBD1. Germline V gene sequence: CDR1 SGDLS, CDR2 YYNGEE. The CDR3 sequence is 15 residues long. V was clipped by 3 bases and J by 0 bases; unmatched bases: 3.

With respect to this clone: The same CDR3 can be traced to other DNA sequences in this sample. The gene calls are TRBV30 and TRBJ2-1, with D uncertain. Germline V gene data show CDR1 as GTSNPN and CDR2 as SVGIG (reference sequence). Trimming removed 3 bases at V and 4 bases at J, with 7 bases between. The CDR3 is 12 amino acids. This chain's CDR3 is CAWSRQYNEQFF. CDR3 DNA sequence: TGTGCCTGGAGCCGCCAGTACAATGAGCAGTTCTTC.

This clone was picked up a small number of times. Other DNA sequences in the sample encode the same CDR3. V is TRBV30 and J is TRBJ2-7; a possible D gene is TRBD1 (7 bases). The V end lost 1 base, the J end lost 6 bases, and 10 bases lay between the germline ends. There are 12 residues in the CDR3. Germline CDR1 reads GTSNPN; CDR2 reads SVGIG (reference sequence). Here the CDR3 reads CAWSGQGGEQYF. The CDR3 DNA reads as TGTGCCTGGAGTGGACAGGGAGGCGAGCAGTACTTC.

This clone was detected a few times. This sequence joins TRBV7-2 and TRBJ2-6, with D possibly matching TRBD2 (5 bases). V dropped 3 bases and J dropped 4 bases, with 10 bases sitting between them. Per germline, CDR1 SGHTA and CDR2 FQGNSA. The CDR3 extends over 15 amino acids. CDR3 coding DNA: TGTGCCAGCAGCTTTAGAGGGCCCGGGGCCAACGTCCTGACTTTC. It yields the protein CASSFRGPGANVLTF. Filled out from reference TRBV7-2 and TRBJ2-6, the complete variable domain reads GAGVSQSPSNKVTEKGKDVELRCDPISGHTALYWYRQSLGQGLEFLIYFQGNSAPDKSGLPSDRFSAERTGGSVSTLTIQRTQQEDSAVYLCASSFRGPGANVLTFGAGSRLTVL.

This clone was seen only a few times. The chain combines TRBV19 with TRBJ1-1; 8 nucleotides line up with TRBD1. The CDR3 runs 16 residues. V gave up 2 bases and J gave up 1 base; unmatched junction bases: 6. Germline V CDR1 and CDR2: LNHDA, SQIVND (reference sequence). The CDR3 bases are TGTGCCAGTAGTATATCGACAGGGGCGACGAACACTGAAGCTTTCTTT. This codes for CASSISTGATNTEAFF.

A word on this clone: Other DNA sequences in the sample encode the same CDR3. This chain joins TRBV11-2 and TRBJ1-1, with D possibly being TRBD1 (5 bases). Looked up from germline, CDR1 is SGHAT and CDR2 is FQNNGV. The CDR3 is 13 amino acids. Trimming cost V 0 bases and J 3 bases, with 5 bases left between them. The CDR3 region is CASSLDRDTEAFF. CDR3 nucleotide sequence: TGTGCCAGCAGCTTAGACAGGGACACTGAAGCTTTCTTT.

At least ten counts were recorded for this clone. The genes are TRBV5-6 and TRBJ1-6, with 7 bases identical to TRBD1. Germline lookup yields CDR1 SGHDT and CDR2 YYEEEE. The junction had 6 bases not matched to a gene; V was cut back by 2 bases and J by 4 bases. The CDR3 has 16 amino acids. CDR3 amino acids: CASSFTGEFYNSPLHF. The DNA for the CDR3 is TGTGCCAGCAGCTTCACAGGGGAATTTTATAATTCACCCCTCCACTTT.

The chain combines TRBV9 with TRBJ2-1; 11 bases are a match to TRBD2. Trimming removed 0 bases from V and 5 bases from J; junction bases left unmatched: 10. The CDR3 is 18 residues long. In germline, CDR1 is SGDLS, CDR2 YYNGEE. The CDR3 DNA sequence: TGTGCCAGCAGCGTAGCCCCGTCTCTGACTAGCGGGGACAATGAGCAGTTCTTC. Protein product: CASSVAPSLTSGDNEQFF.